This passage covers 21 T cell receptor beta chains from one sample sequenced in a study of blood T cell repertoires in COVID-19. TCRdb's table, derived via immunoSEQ multiplex PCR, lists solely in-frame clones and lacks some. Among about 75,000 clones, roughly 90% were seen once, and the ten largest hold around 2.6%. Sample: peripheral blood. These receptors were obtained from a human donor in a cohort sampled during active COVID-19.

The V call is TRBV12-3 or TRBV12-4, the J call TRBJ2-3, with a tentative D call TRBD2 (6 bases). This CDR3 comprises 13 residues. The V end lost 5 bases, the J end lost 5 bases, and 11 bases lay between the germline ends. CDR3 in amino acids: CASSLMGGDTQYF. The CDR3 DNA is TGTGCCAGCAGTCTAATGGGGGGAGATACGCAGTATTTT.

This rearrangement joins TRBV28 to TRBJ1-2; possible D gene TRBD1, 5 bases. The CDR3 has 16 residues. Per the germline V gene, CDR1 is MDHEN and CDR2 is SYDVKM. Trimming removed 1 base at V and 4 bases at J, with 16 bases between. In nucleotides, the CDR3 is TGTGCCAGCAGTTTATCCGCCGGGGGTCGGATCTATGGCTACACCTTC. This gives the protein CASSLSAGGRIYGYTF.

Worth noting for this clone: An end of the junction differs from the germline gene, which may be a read error. The V gene is TRBV5-1, the J gene TRBJ1-4; the D gene is possibly TRBD1 (5 bases). CDR3 length: 16 residues. Germline CDR1 is SGHRS and CDR2 is YFSETQ. CDR3 region: CASSGGTTSTNEKLFF. The CDR3 region has the DNA TGCGCCAGCAGCGGGGGGACGACCTCAACTAATGAAAAGCTGTTTTTT.

The chain couples TRBV7-2 to TRBJ1-1; D might be TRBD1 (6 bases). CDR1 is SGHTA and CDR2 is FQGNSA in the germline V gene. The CDR3 has 15 residues. V gave up 4 bases and J gave up 0 bases, with 12 bases separating them. CDR3 DNA sequence: TGTGCCAGCAGCTACCGCGACAGGCTGAACACTGAAGCTTTCTTT. Amino acids: CASSYRDRLNTEAFF. Based on the CDR3 plus reference TRBV7-2 and TRBJ1-1, the full variable domain is GAGVSQSPSNKVTEKGKDVELRCDPISGHTALYWYRQSLGQGLEFLIYFQGNSAPDKSGLPSDRFSAERTGGSVSTLTIQRTQQEDSAVYLCASSYRDRLNTEAFFGQGTRLTVV.

This chain uses TRBV19 with TRBJ2-5; the match to TRBD2 covers 7 bases. Germline CDR1 LNHDA, CDR2 SQIVND (reference sequence). This CDR3 has 18 residues. Unmatched junction bases numbered 19, after V lost 4 bases and J lost 5 bases. This chain's CDR3 is CASSTAGFRGVSKETQYF. CDR3 bases: TGTGCCAGTAGTACAGCTGGTTTCCGGGGGGTCTCTAAGGAGACCCAGTACTTC.

CDR3 coding DNA: TGTGCCAGCAGTACACAGGGGAAGAGTGGCTACACCTTC. This sequence encodes CASSTQGKSGYTF. The chain is built from TRBV28 and TRBJ1-2; 7 bases agree with TRBD1. J gave up 7 bases and V 5 bases, and 7 bases lay outside the gene matches. Germline assignment: CDR1 MDHEN and CDR2 SYDVKM. The CDR3 is 13 residues long.

This clone was found once. The rearrangement joins TRBV18 to TRBJ1-5; 7 bases map to TRBD1. The trim removed 6 bases at V and 6 bases at J, leaving 8 bases unmatched. Germline values: CDR1 KGHSH, CDR2 LQKENI. CDR3 length: 14 residues. The CDR3 region has the DNA TGTGCCAGCTCCCCCGACAGGGTGGGTCAGCCCCAGCATTTT. It translates to CASSPDRVGQPQHF.

The chain recombines TRBV18 with TRBJ1-5, with D perhaps TRBD1 (5 bases). The V gene's germline CDR1 is KGHSH and CDR2 LQKENI. Deletions cut 3 bases from V and 7 bases from J, with 10 bases between. The CDR3 has 13 amino acids. CDR3: CASSPGGSQPQHF. Written as DNA, the CDR3 is TGTGCCAGCTCACCCGGGGGGAGCCAGCCCCAGCATTTT. Complete variable domain (other parts from reference TRBV18 and TRBJ1-5): NAGVMQNPRHLVRRRGQEARLRCSPMKGHSHVYWYRQLPEEGLKFMVYLQKENIIDESGMPKERFSAEFPKEGPSILRIQQVVRGDSAAYFCASSPGGSQPQHFGDGTRLSIL.

The V gene is TRBV28, the J gene TRBJ2-1, with 14 bases that match TRBD2. This CDR3 is 16 amino acids long. Germline V CDR1 and CDR2: MDHEN, SYDVKM. Germline trimming cut 4 bases from V and 8 bases from J; bases unmatched to any gene: 7. The CDR3 here is CASSSTSGRALYEQFF. DNA for the CDR3: TGTGCCAGCAGTTCGACTAGCGGGAGGGCCCTCTATGAGCAGTTCTTC.

The chain recombines TRBV7-9 with TRBJ2-3; 8 bases are a match to TRBD2. Germline V gene data show CDR1 as SEHNR and CDR2 as FQNEAQ (reference sequence). The CDR3 length is 15 residues. V lost 5 bases to trimming and J lost 6 bases; unmatched junction nucleotides: 10. CDR3 DNA sequence: TGTGCCAGCAGCCCGAGCGGGAGTGGTAGGGATACGCAGTATTTT. Its protein is CASSPSGSGRDTQYF.

The genes are TRBV27 and TRBJ1-2; 7 bases fit TRBD1. The CDR3 totals 15 residues. Germline CDR1 reads MNHEY; CDR2 reads SMNVEV (reference sequence). J gave up 8 bases and V 4 bases, and 13 bases lay outside the gene matches. CDR3 sequence reads: CASSSARGKRLGYTF. In DNA form, the CDR3 reads TGTGCCAGCAGTTCCGCCAGGGGGAAGAGGTTGGGCTACACCTTC.

The J gene is TRBJ2-5, the V gene TRBV10-2, with 7 bases identical to TRBD2. The ends lost 6 bases at V and 2 bases at J; junction bases unmatched: 6. This CDR3 is built from 14 residues. Germline CDR1 reads WSHSY; CDR2 reads SAAADI. This CDR3 reads CASRDPGLQETQYF. The CDR3 coding sequence is TGCGCCAGCAGGGACCCGGGACTACAAGAGACCCAGTACTTC.

The chain has TRBV6-2 or TRBV6-3 and TRBJ1-5; 7 nucleotides line up with TRBD1. The length of the CDR3 is 15 residues. V shed 1 base, J shed 7 bases, and the junction held 7 bases outside the gene matches. Per germline, CDR1 MNHEY and CDR2 SVGEGT. The CDR3 DNA sequence: TGTGCCAGCAGTTACTTCGGACAGGCTGAGCAGCCCCAGCATTTT. This encodes CASSYFGQAEQPQHF.

CDR3 protein: CASSPLTSGGETQYF. For the CDR3, the DNA is TGTGCCAGCAGCCCCTTGACTAGCGGGGGAGAGACCCAGTACTTC. The chain employs TRBV11-2 and TRBJ2-5; 12 nucleotides match TRBD2. Germline assignment: CDR1 SGHAT and CDR2 FQNNGV. The CDR3 is made up of 15 amino acids. The junction had 5 bases not matched to a gene; V was cut back by 5 bases and J by 4 bases.

This clone was picked up one time. The CDR3, as DNA: TGTGCCAGCAGCCAACAAGGACTGGATTATGGCTACACCTTC. This gives the protein CASSQQGLDYGYTF. The gene calls are TRBV14 and TRBJ1-2; the D is unclear. Trimming took off 2 bases at V and 5 bases at J, with 12 bases between the two ends. CDR3 length: 14 amino acids. Germline V gene lookup returns CDR1 SGHDN and CDR2 FVKESK.

This chain uses TRBV9 with TRBJ2-6; a possible D gene is TRBD2 (6 bases). There are 16 residues in the CDR3. Per germline, CDR1 SGDLS and CDR2 YYNGEE. With 3 bases removed from V and 3 bases from J, the gap between germline ends came to 13 bases. The CDR3 region has the DNA TGTGCCAGCAGCGGTGGAGGGGCGTTTGGGGCCAACGTCCTGACTTTC. Amino acids: CASSGGGAFGANVLTF.

V usage is TRBV2 and J usage is TRBJ1-6, with D possibly TRBD1 on 5 matching bases. CDR1 is SNHLY and CDR2 is FYNNEI in the germline V gene. There are 14 residues in the CDR3. The V end lost 4 bases, the J end lost 7 bases, and 11 bases lay between the germline ends. The DNA of the CDR3 is TGTGCCAGCAGTGGACAGAATACAAATTCACCCCTCCACTTT. It specifies CASSGQNTNSPLHF.

The genes are TRBV5-1 and TRBJ2-7, with TRBD2 as a possible D gene (5 bases). Trimming took off 0 bases at V and 0 bases at J, with 10 bases between the two ends. The V gene's germline CDR1 is SGHRS and CDR2 YFSETQ. The CDR3 has 15 residues. The DNA for the CDR3 is TGCGCCAGCAGCTTGGGACGGGGAAGCTCCTACGAGCAGTACTTC. Protein sequence: CASSLGRGSSYEQYF.

This clone appeared once. The chain links TRBV15 to TRBJ1-6; 7 positions match TRBD1. Germline lookup yields CDR1 LNHNV and CDR2 YYDKDF (reference sequence). V was clipped by 0 bases and J by 10 bases; unmatched bases: 6. The CDR3 spans 15 residues. The CDR3 DNA sequence: TGTGCCACCAGCAGAGATCCCGACAGGGAATCACCCCTCCACTTT. This codes for CATSRDPDRESPLHF.

V usage is TRBV6-5 and J usage is TRBJ2-7; TRBD2 matches 13 bases. Looked up from germline, CDR1 is MNHEY and CDR2 is SVGAGI. The CDR3 is 15 amino acids. The ends lost 5 bases at V and 7 bases at J; junction bases unmatched: 8. CDR3 in DNA: TGTGCCAGCAGTCTACTAGCGGGAGGGTTGAGGGAGCAGTACTTC. It yields the protein CASSLLAGGLREQYF.

The rearrangement uses TRBV11-1 and TRBJ1-1; a possible D gene is TRBD1 (5 bases). Looked up from germline, CDR1 is SGHAT and CDR2 is FQDESV (reference sequence). The CDR3 consists of 15 residues. With 5 bases removed from V and 1 base from J, the gap between germline ends came to 14 bases. The CDR3 DNA sequence: TGTGCCAGCAGCCCTGCAGGGCGAAGGAACACTGAAGCTTTCTTT. The encoded protein is CASSPAGRRNTEAFF.